This T cell receptor beta chain appears in the sequencing data of a study of OX40 agonist ivuxolimab in advanced cancers. The study in broad terms: The costimulatory receptor OX40 (CD134) was targeted by ivuxolimab, a fully human IgG2 agonistic monoclonal antibody. Intravenous ivuxolimab was administered to patients every 2 weeks at six dose levels: 0.01, 0.1, 0.3, 1.5, 3 and 10 mg/kg. Of the 50 or so patients in dose escalation, around 20 had hepatocellular carcinoma, roughly 15 had melanoma, 9 had renal cell carcinoma and 9 had head and neck cancer. The dose-escalation cohort was 82.7% male with a mean age of 60 years, ranging from roughly 20 to 85. Prior anti-PD-1, anti-PD-L1 or anti-CTLA-4 therapy was permitted, and checkpoint inhibitors had been received by roughly 40% of dose-escalation patients. Partial responses occurred in three dose-escalation patients, of whom one had hepatocellular carcinoma and two had cutaneous melanoma. Peripheral TCRbeta sequencing was intended to test whether TCR sequence diversity was altered and clonal T-cell expansion was caused by ivuxolimab. The paper describes the monotherapy dose-escalation part (N = 52 patients) of the phase I trial of ivuxolimab. Study-level results and caveats: Low levels of normalized T-cell clonal expansion were also shown by some nonresponding patients. At doses of 0.1 to 3.0 mg/kg, clonal expansion of both CD4+ and CD8+ T cells in blood was seen between baseline and week 6. In the 0.1-3.0 mg/kg groups, partial responders were among the patients with the lowest normalized peripheral clonal expansion, particularly in CD8+ T cells. The antigen specificity of the peripheral T cells that underwent clonal expansion was not determined. After ivuxolimab, more expanded clones were found on average in CD8+ T cells than in CD4+ T cells.

Patients with autoimmune disease history or receiving systemic immunosuppression were excluded from the trial. Peripheral blood for TCR sequencing was collected from all dose cohorts at baseline, on cycle 4 day 1, and on cycle 7 day 1. Samples came from an open-label, multicenter, first-in-human phase I dose-escalation trial of ivuxolimab. Adults with locally advanced or metastatic melanoma, renal cell carcinoma, hepatocellular carcinoma or head and neck squamous cell carcinoma were enrolled in the trial. Before TCR sequencing, CD4+ and CD8+ T cells were separately sorted from peripheral blood. The CDR3 runs 13 amino acids, cysteine and phenylalanine included. Only CDR3 DNA is held: 39 bases, read in frame from base 1. CDR1 and CDR2 are read off the germline V gene as SGHDT and YYEEEE. V loses 2 bases of germline sequence and J loses 2 bases, and the interval between the two ends is 6 bases. Genomic DNA was isolated from the sorted cells so that the TCRbeta CDR3 region could be sequenced. The immunoSEQ Assay was used for sequencing of TCRbeta CDR3 regions. TCRdb mirrors the immuneACCESS table, restricted to in-frame sequences. Some clones are absent from its copies; in checked studies, under half trace to an unresolved V gene, and the reason for the others is unknown. Across this sample there are roughly 89,000 clones, with 75% to 90% seen only once. The ten top clones hold 6.5% to 9% of the sample.

With respect to this clone: The target of this receptor is not known. No qualities accompany the bases; no much larger clone lies one base away.

This chain joins TRBV5-6 to TRBJ2-3, with the D gene not clear enough to name. The TCR was taken from an adult with an advanced solid tumor such as melanoma, head and neck, liver or kidney cancer. The sequences come from CD4+ or CD8+ T cells sorted from blood, collected in a trial of the OX40 agonist ivuxolimab. This receptor carries the CDR3 CASSFWNTDTQYF. The DNA sequence is given as TGTGCCAGCAGCTTTTGGAACACAGATACGCAGTATTTT.